The 9 T cell receptor beta chains below come from one sample, sequenced in a study of OX40 agonist ivuxolimab in advanced cancers. The table came from immunoSEQ multiplex PCR; TCRdb's copy has only in-frame clones and leaves some out. Of tens of thousands of clones listed, just under 85% are singletons. The input for sequencing was CD4+ or CD8+ T cells sorted from blood, taken in a trial of the OX40 agonist ivuxolimab. These receptors were taken from an adult with an advanced solid tumor such as melanoma, head and neck, liver or kidney cancer.

In the case of this clone: One end of the junction fails to match germline, which may point to a read error. DNA for the CDR3: TGCGCCAGCAGATTGGAGGGGAGCCCAGGAAACACCATATATTTT. Protein sequence: CASRLEGSPGNTIYF. The V gene is TRBV5-1, the J gene TRBJ1-3, with D tentatively TRBD1 (5 bases). There are 15 residues in the CDR3. Germline-derived CDR1 and CDR2 are SGHRS and YFSETQ. Looking up the rest from reference TRBV5-1 and TRBJ1-3 gives the full variable domain: KAGVTQTPRYLIKTRGQQVTLSCSPISGHRSVSWYQQTPGQGLQFLFEYFSETQRNKGNFPGRFSGRQFSNSRSEMNVSTLELGDSALYLCASRLEGSPGNTIYFGEGSWLTVV.

This clone was counted ten times or more. The J gene is TRBJ1-2, the V gene TRBV13; the D is unclear. The CDR3 extends over 14 amino acids. Germline lookup yields CDR1 PRHDT and CDR2 FYEKMQ (reference sequence). The V gene lost 1 base and the J gene lost 0 bases, with 6 bases spanning the gap. CDR3 residues: CASSLATANYGYTF. The CDR3 DNA is TGTGCCAGCAGCTTAGCTACCGCTAACTATGGCTACACCTTC.

This rearrangement joins TRBV10-3 to TRBJ2-6, with 10 bases that match TRBD1. V lost 6 bases to trimming and J lost 3 bases; unmatched junction nucleotides: 8. This CDR3 region has 17 residues. Germline V lookup: CDR1 ENHRY, CDR2 SYGVKD. The DNA of the CDR3 is TGTGCCATCAGCGGGACAGGGGCCGAGGGTGGGGCCAACGTCCTGACTTTC. It translates to CAISGTGAEGGANVLTF.

The CDR3 is CASSMGQGGGYTF. CDR3 nucleotides: TGTGCCAGCAGTATGGGACAGGGGGGCGGCTACACCTTC. The chain joins TRBV25-1 to TRBJ1-2, with 11 positions matching TRBD1. The junction had 4 bases not matched to a gene; V was cut back by 5 bases and J by 8 bases. Germline V lookup: CDR1 MGHDK, CDR2 SYGVNS. The CDR3 covers 13 residues.

The chain employs TRBV5-1 and TRBJ2-5; TRBD2 aligns across 12 bases. This CDR3 has 16 amino acids. Germline V gene lookup returns CDR1 SGHRS and CDR2 YFSETQ. V was pared by 5 bases and J by 1 base, with 6 bases of the junction left unmatched. CDR3 residues: CASSNPGLAGQETQYF. The CDR3 DNA follows: TGCGCCAGCAGTAATCCGGGACTAGCGGGCCAAGAGACCCAGTACTTC.

This chain connects TRBV18 to TRBJ1-1, with D unresolved. The germline gives CDR1 KGHSH, CDR2 LQKENI. The CDR3 has 13 amino acids. Trimming took 2 bases from V and 7 from J, leaving 11 bases between them. In DNA form, the CDR3 reads TGTGCCAGCTCACCAGTAGGTTCGGGTGAAGCTTTCTTT. Protein sequence: CASSPVGSGEAFF.

The chain links TRBV11-3 to TRBJ2-1; 8 bases match TRBD1. CDR1 is SGHNT and CDR2 is YENEEA in the germline V gene. The V segment lost 1 base and the J segment 10 bases; nucleotides outside the gene matches: 12. The CDR3 runs to 16 residues. The CDR3 region has the DNA TGTGCCAGCAGCTTAGGTGGCAGGGGGCGCTTTGACGAGCAGTTCTTC. It yields the protein CASSLGGRGRFDEQFF.

This rearrangement joins TRBV9 to TRBJ1-2; D is perhaps TRBD1 (5 bases). This CDR3 region has 14 residues. V was pared by 3 bases and J by 5 bases, with 14 bases between. The germline V gene has CDR1 SGDLS and CDR2 YYNGEE. The CDR3, as DNA: TGTGCCAGCAGCGAAGGGTCAGGGCCGTATGGCTACACCTTC. It codes for CASSEGSGPYGYTF. The full variable domain, in which reference TRBV9 and TRBJ1-2 provide the parts outside the CDR3, is DSGVTQTPKHLITATGQRVTLRCSPRSGDLSVYWYQQSLDQGLQFLIQYYNGEERAKGNILERFSAQQFPDLHSELNLSSLELGDSALYFCASSEGSGPYGYTFGSGTRLTVV.

The chain recombines TRBV7-9 with TRBJ2-5, with unresolved D. In germline, CDR1 is SEHNR, CDR2 FQNEAQ (reference sequence). The CDR3 contains 14 residues. Trimming pared 1 base from V and 5 bases from J, leaving 11 bases between. CDR3 protein: CASSLVQQGETQYF. Here the CDR3 DNA reads TGTGCCAGCAGCTTAGTACAGCAAGGGGAGACCCAGTACTTC.